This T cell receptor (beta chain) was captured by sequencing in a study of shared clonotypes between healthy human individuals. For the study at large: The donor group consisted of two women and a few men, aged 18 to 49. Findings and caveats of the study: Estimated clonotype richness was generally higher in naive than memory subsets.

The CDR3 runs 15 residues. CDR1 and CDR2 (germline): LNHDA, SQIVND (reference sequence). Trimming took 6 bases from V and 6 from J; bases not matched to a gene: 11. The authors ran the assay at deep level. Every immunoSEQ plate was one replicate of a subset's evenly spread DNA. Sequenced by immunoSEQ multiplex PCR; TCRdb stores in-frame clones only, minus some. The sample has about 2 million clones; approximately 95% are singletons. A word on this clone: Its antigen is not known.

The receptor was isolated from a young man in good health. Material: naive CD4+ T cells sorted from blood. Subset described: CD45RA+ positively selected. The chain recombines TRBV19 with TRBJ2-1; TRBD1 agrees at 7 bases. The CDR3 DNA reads TGTGCCAGTAGCCAGCCGGCGGCAGGGGGCAATGAGCAGTTCTTC. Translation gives CASSQPAAGGNEQFF.